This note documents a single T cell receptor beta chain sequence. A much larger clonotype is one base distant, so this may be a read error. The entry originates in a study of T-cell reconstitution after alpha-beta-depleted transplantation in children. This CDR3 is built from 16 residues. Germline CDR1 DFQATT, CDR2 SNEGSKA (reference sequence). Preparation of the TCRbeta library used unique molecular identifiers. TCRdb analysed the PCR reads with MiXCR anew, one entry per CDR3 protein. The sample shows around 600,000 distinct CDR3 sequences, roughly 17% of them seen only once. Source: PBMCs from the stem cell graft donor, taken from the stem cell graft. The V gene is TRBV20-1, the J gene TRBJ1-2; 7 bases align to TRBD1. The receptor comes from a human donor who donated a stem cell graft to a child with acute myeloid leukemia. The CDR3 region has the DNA TGCTGTGCTAGAGAACGGACAGGCCTTTCCTCCTATGGCTACACCTTC. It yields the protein CCARERTGLSSYGYTF.